Given below is one T cell receptor beta chain in context. As yet, its antigen is unknown. CDR3 length: 14 residues. Germline CDR1 SNHLY, CDR2 FYNNEI. The V end was cut by 6 bases, the J end by 0 bases, with 9 bases between. This specimen belongs to a study of stem cell transplantation in POMP-related autoinflammatory disease. Overall study results and limits: PRAID patients trended toward lower TRB diversity and higher clonality in all analyzed T-cell subsets.

Using immunoSEQ multiplex PCR, the repertoire was profiled, and TCRdb retains in-frame clones only, with some absent. The sample has some 30,000 clones; around 88% are singletons. The chain joins TRBV2 to TRBJ1-5; D might be TRBD1 (5 bases). The sequenced sample was CD4+ T cells from PBMCs, obtained before stem cell transplantation. The receptor was derived from a human donor with POMP-related autoinflammation and immune dysregulation (PRAID). The CDR3 coding sequence is TGTGCCAGCAGCGGGACCTATAGCAATCAGCCCCAGCATTTT. Its protein is CASSGTYSNQPQHF.